Listed below are T cell receptor beta chains from one sample, sequenced in a study of T-cell reconstitution after alpha-beta-depleted transplantation in children. A single record per CDR3 protein comes from TCRdb applying MiXCR to the PCR reads. This table holds fewer than 200,000 distinct CDR3 sequences, about 6.4% found once. The material sequenced was PBMCs from the stem cell graft donor, taken from the stem cell graft. The receptors originated from a human donor who donated a stem cell graft to a child with Wiskott-Aldrich syndrome. CDR3s include the opening cysteine and the closing phenylalanine or tryptophan. A D gene is named only where the DNA matches it firmly. Where a row states a size, it is once, few, many or the class of an expanded clone; other rows omit it.

size	D	V	J	DNA	CDR3
many	TRBD1	TRBV29-1	TRBJ2-7	TGCAGCGTTGAGCCCGGGACAGGGCAAGAGCAGTACTTC	CSVEPGTGQEQYF
few	.	TRBV11-2	TRBJ2-1	TGTGCCAGCAGCTTAGTCTGGAGTAGCAGTACCATCTACAATGAGCAGTTCTTC	CASSLVWSSSTIYNEQFF
many	TRBD2	TRBV9	TRBJ2-1	TGTGCCAGCAGCGCAGCGGGAGGGCCTATAAGTGAGCAGTTCTTC	CASSAAGGPISEQFF
many	TRBD2	TRBV4-2	TRBJ2-7	TGTGCCAGCAGCCGCGGACTAGTCTCACCCTACGAGCAGTACTTC	CASSRGLVSPYEQYF
.	TRBD1	TRBV30	TRBJ1-2	TGTGCCTGGATCAGGGACAGGGCTAACTATGGCTACACCTTC	CAWIRDRANYGYTF
many	.	TRBV5-1	TRBJ1-1	TGCGCCAGCAGCTTGGCCCTAGGGGACAAGAGAGCTTTCTTT	CASSLALGDKRAFF
many	TRBD1	TRBV5-1	TRBJ2-2	TGCGCCAGCAGCTCGGGACAGATCTCCACCGGGGAGCTGTTTTTT	CASSSGQISTGELFF
few	TRBD1	TRBV5-8	TRBJ2-2	TGTGCCAGCAGCTTGGTCTTTACAGGGGCGAACACCGGGGAGCTGTTTTTT	CASSLVFTGANTGELFF
.	TRBD1	TRBV11-2	TRBJ2-2	TGTGCCAGCAGCTCTCAGGGGGTCGCCGGGGAGCTGTTTTTT	CASSSQGVAGELFF
many	.	TRBV20-1	TRBJ2-7	TGCAGTGCTTTCGCGGACGGATCCTACGAGCAGTACTTC	CSAFADGSYEQYF
many	.	TRBV10-3	TRBJ2-1	TGTGCCACCACACGTGGAATAGACAATGAGCAGTTCTTC	CATTRGIDNEQFF
few	.	TRBV28	TRBJ2-1	TGTGCCAGCAGTCACGGACGGGTTTACAATGAGCAGTTCTTC	CASSHGRVYNEQFF
many	.	TRBV19	TRBJ1-3	TGTGCCAGTACCAATCCGAGACAGATCTCTGGAAACACCATATATTTT	CASTNPRQISGNTIYF
few	.	TRBV7-2	TRBJ2-7	TGTGCCAGCAGCTTAATGCGGTCGGAGTCCTACGAGCAGTACTTC	CASSLMRSESYEQYF
many	.	TRBV20-1	TRBJ1-2	TGCAGTGCTAGAGTAGGGAACTATGGCTACACCTTC	CSARVGNYGYTF
many	TRBD2	TRBV29-1	TRBJ2-1	TGCAGCGTTGATAACGGGAGGGCCAATGAGCAGTTCTTC	CSVDNGRANEQFF
many	TRBD2	TRBV5-1	TRBJ2-1	TGCGCCAGCAGCACGGGTGAGGGACTAGCGAGTTACAATGAGCAGTTCTTC	CASSTGEGLASYNEQFF
many	.	TRBV4-3	TRBJ2-7	TGCGCCAGCAGCCGCCTGCTAGGGAACTACGAGCAGTACTTC	CASSRLLGNYEQYF
few	.	TRBV5-1	TRBJ1-1	TGCGCCAGCAGACAAGTTGGGATGAACACTGAAGCTTTCTTT	CASRQVGMNTEAFF
many	.	TRBV15	TRBJ1-1	TGTGCCACCAGCAGAGATCGTTGGGCAGATAAAGCTTTCTTT	CATSRDRWADKAFF
many	TRBD2	TRBV7-8	TRBJ2-5	TGTGCCAGCGGACAAAGCGGGATAGAGACCCAGTACTTC	CASGQSGIETQYF
many	TRBD1	TRBV7-9	TRBJ2-7	TGTGCCAGCAGCCAAAGACAGGGCCCAAATTTCTACGAGCAGTACTTC	CASSQRQGPNFYEQYF
many	TRBD1	TRBV20-1	TRBJ2-5	TGCAGTGCTATGGGACAGGGGGCCGAGACCCAGTACTTC	CSAMGQGAETQYF
.	TRBD2	TRBV5-1	TRBJ2-3	TGCGCCAGCAGCGCTAGCGGGGGTTTTTTCGATACGCAGTATTTT	CASSASGGFFDTQYF
many	.	TRBV10-2	TRBJ2-7	TGCGCCAGCAGTGAGTTAAATTACGAGCAGTACTTC	CASSELNYEQYF
many	.	TRBV7-2	TRBJ1-1	TGTGCCAGCAGCCTAGGCCCAGAGAACACTGAAGCTTTCTTT	CASSLGPENTEAFF
many	.	TRBV20-1	TRBJ2-3	TGCAGTGCGCCTCCGCAGGGCAGCACAGATACGCAGTATTTT	CSAPPQGSTDTQYF
many	.	TRBV5-1	TRBJ2-5	TGCGCCAGCAGCTTGGCCTTTGCACTATGGGAGACCCAGTACTTC	CASSLAFALWETQYF
few	.	TRBV5-1	TRBJ2-7	TGCGCCAGCAGCTTTCAAGGACCGTCCTACGAGCAGTACTTC	CASSFQGPSYEQYF
many	TRBD1	TRBV4-1	TRBJ1-1	TGCGCCAGCAGCCAAAGAGTGGGACAGGGAACGACTAACGAGAACACTGAAGCTTTCTTT	CASSQRVGQGTTNENTEAFF
many	TRBD2	TRBV12-3/TRBV12-4	TRBJ2-1	TGTGCCAGCAGAGCTAGCGGGTCCTACAATGAGCAGTTCTTC	CASRASGSYNEQFF
many	TRBD1	TRBV12-3/TRBV12-4	TRBJ2-7	TGTGCCAGCAGTTTGGGGACAGGGTCTATCTACGAGCAGTACTTC	CASSLGTGSIYEQYF
many	.	TRBV5-1	TRBJ2-1	TGCGCCAGCAGCTTGGACCCTTTTAAACGAGGTGGGGTTTACAATGAGCAGTTCTTC	CASSLDPFKRGGVYNEQFF
many	.	TRBV5-1	TRBJ1-1	TGCGCCAGCAGCTTGACAGTTATGAACACTGAAGCTTTCTTT	CASSLTVMNTEAFF
.	.	TRBV30	TRBJ2-1	TGTGCCTGGAGTCTGGACGGATACTCCTACAATGAGCAGTTCTTC	CAWSLDGYSYNEQFF
many	.	TRBV2	TRBJ2-3	TGTGCCGGGTTTTCAGATACGCAGTATTTT	CAGFSDTQYF
many	TRBD1	TRBV5-1	TRBJ2-5	TGCGCCAGCAGCTTGGCAGGGGGTTTAGAGACCCAGTACTTC	CASSLAGGLETQYF
many	.	TRBV11-2	TRBJ2-6	TGTGCCAGCAGCTTAAAAGCAGGGCTCCCCCTCTCTGGGGCCAACGTCCTGACTTTC	CASSLKAGLPLSGANVLTF
many	TRBD1	TRBV18	TRBJ2-7	TGTGCCAGCTCATCCGCGGGACAGGGGGCAAGCGAGCAGTACTTC	CASSSAGQGASEQYF
.	TRBD2	TRBV3-1	TRBJ2-1	TGTGCCAGCTGCCAAGATGTCGCGGGAGGGCCTGTCAATGAGCAGTTCTTC	CASCQDVAGGPVNEQFF
few	.	TRBV6-5	TRBJ1-2	TGTGCCAGCAGTTATGAGGGGAGGTATGGCTACACCTTC	CASSYEGRYGYTF
few	TRBD2	TRBV11-1	TRBJ2-3	TGTGCCAGCAGCTTCTCTTCGACTAGCGGGCGTCTTGTCGATACGCAGTATTTT	CASSFSSTSGRLVDTQYF
.	.	TRBV27	TRBJ1-2	TGTGCCAGCAGTTTGAGGAAGGGGACGAGAGGCTACACCTTC	CASSLRKGTRGYTF
many	TRBD1	TRBV20-1	TRBJ1-6	TGCAGTGCTAGAGAAGGGGGCTTAGGCTATAATTCACCCCTCCACTTT	CSAREGGLGYNSPLHF
many	.	TRBV27	TRBJ2-1	TGTGCCAGCACTTACAGGGTGGCTATTCCTATGGATGAGCAGTTCTTC	CASTYRVAIPMDEQFF
few	.	TRBV12-3/TRBV12-4	TRBJ2-7	TGTGCCAGCAGCTCAGGACCGTACGAGCAGTACTTC	CASSSGPYEQYF
many	TRBD1	TRBV7-8	TRBJ2-3	TGTGCCAGCAGCCTGGACAGGGCGTCAGATACGCAGTATTTT	CASSLDRASDTQYF
many	TRBD2	TRBV20-1	TRBJ2-1	TGCAGTGCTAGAGATTTTACGGGGGGGGCCAATGAGCAGTTCTTC	CSARDFTGGANEQFF
many	.	TRBV7-2	TRBJ2-1	TGTGCCAGCAGCCCCGCGTTGAATGAGCAGTTCTTC	CASSPALNEQFF
few	.	TRBV7-8	TRBJ2-7	TGTGCCAGCAGCCCTCCCCCCCCCTCACTAACACCCTACGAGCAGTACTTC	CASSPPPPSLTPYEQYF
many	TRBD1	TRBV29-1	TRBJ1-6	TGCAGCGTTGATTGGGACAGGGGAACCCCCCTCCACTTT	CSVDWDRGTPLHF
many	.	TRBV2	TRBJ2-7	TGTGCCAGCAGTGAAGCCGGGACACGGAGGGAGCAGTACTTC	CASSEAGTRREQYF
many	.	TRBV28	TRBJ1-1	TGTGCCAGCAGTTTATCAACAGGGCGAGTAAACACTGAAGCTTTCTTT	CASSLSTGRVNTEAFF
many	TRBD1	TRBV5-1	TRBJ2-2	TGCGCCAGCAGCTTGTTCGGACAGGGCACCGGGGAGCTGTTTTTT	CASSLFGQGTGELFF
many	.	TRBV20-1	TRBJ1-3	TGCAGTGCTAGAGATCTCGGCAGGGAAATTACTGGAAACACCATATATTTT	CSARDLGREITGNTIYF
many	TRBD1	TRBV7-2	TRBJ1-2	TGTGCCAGCAGCACTCGACAGGGAGGTGGCTACACCTTC	CASSTRQGGGYTF
many	TRBD1	TRBV20-1	TRBJ1-4	TGCAGTGCTAGAGGGGACAGGGCTAATGAAAAACTGTTTTTT	CSARGDRANEKLFF